The 27 T cell receptor beta chains presented below share a single source sample, sequenced in a study of CXCR3-negative and CXCR3-positive naive CD8 T cells. It was by 5' RACE with UMI labels that the TRB cDNA libraries were prepared. TCRdb re-analyzed the 5' RACE reads; it lists each CDR3 protein once, without DNA. The listing contains 41,000 or so distinct CDR3 sequences. The source material was naive CXCR3- CD8+ T cells from blood. The subset was: CD45RO-CCR7+CD27+CD95- naive CD8+ T cells lacking CXCR3 (TNR3-). The receptors stem from a human donor in good health. Some clones in this sample may be carry-over from other donors' samples.

The CDR3 here is CASSQGVPGYEQYF. This chain links TRBV28 with TRBJ2-7; TCRdb designates TRBD1, a call that cannot be tested without DNA. The CDR3 is 14 residues long. Germline V CDR1 and CDR2: MDHEN, SYDVKM.

V usage is TRBV20-1 and J usage is TRBJ1-1; the D call of TRBD1 rests on TCRdb alone, since no DNA is present to check it. There are 14 residues in the CDR3. Germline lookup yields CDR1 DFQATT and CDR2 SNEGSKA (reference sequence). The CDR3 sequence is CSARVDRSYTEAFF.

V usage is TRBV7-2 and J usage is TRBJ1-5; TCRdb's D gene call, TRBD1, goes unchecked for lack of DNA. There are 15 residues in the CDR3. Looked up from germline, CDR1 is SGHTA and CDR2 is FQGNSA. The CDR3 is CASSPHRAGNQPQHF. Together with reference TRBV7-2 and TRBJ1-5, the CDR3 gives the full variable domain: GAGVSQSPSNKVTEKGKDVELRCDPISGHTALYWYRQSLGQGLEFLIYFQGNSAPDKSGLPSDRFSAERTGGSVSTLTIQRTQQEDSAVYLCASSPHRAGNQPQHFGDGTRLSIL.

The V and J genes are TRBV28 and TRBJ2-7; checking the TCRdb D call of TRBD1 is not possible without DNA. This CDR3 is 13 amino acids long. Germline V gene lookup returns CDR1 MDHEN and CDR2 SYDVKM. CDR3 region: CASSLFRTGEQYF.

This chain connects TRBV12-3 or TRBV12-4 to TRBJ1-2; TCRdb's D call of TRBD1 is untestable without DNA. The CDR3 spans 16 residues. The CDR3: CASSLALQGAPYGYTF.

The J gene is TRBJ2-1, the V gene TRBV4-3; the TCRdb call, TRBD2, lacks DNA for checking. The CDR3 loop spans 17 amino acids. CDR1 is LGHNA, CDR2 YSLEER, per germline. The CDR3 sequence is CASSQDWTSGVDNEQFF.

The J gene is TRBJ2-7, the V gene TRBV7-3; the TCRdb D gene call, TRBD1, has no DNA to confirm it. The CDR3 contains 15 residues. Germline CDR1 SGHTA, CDR2 FQGTGA. The CDR3 sequence: CASSLMLGGTYEQYF.

The genes are TRBV7-2 and TRBJ1-1. Germline CDR1 and CDR2: SGHTA and FQGNSA. This CDR3 comprises 12 residues. Here the CDR3 reads CASSPYQPEAFF.

The chain uses TRBV28 and TRBJ1-5. The length of the CDR3 is 13 residues. Germline assignment: CDR1 MDHEN and CDR2 SYDVKM. CDR3: CASSFREVGPQHF. Based on the CDR3 plus reference TRBV28 and TRBJ1-5, the full variable domain is DVKVTQSSRYLVKRTGEKVFLECVQDMDHENMFWYRQDPGLGLRLIYFSYDVKMKEKGDIPEGYSVSREKKERFSLILESASTNQTSMYLCASSFREVGPQHFGDGTRLSIL.

This chain links TRBV6-6 with TRBJ2-5. The CDR3 is 11 residues long. Germline values: CDR1 MNHNY, CDR2 SVGAGI (reference sequence). Here the CDR3 reads CASSYKETQYF.

The chain has TRBV7-2 and TRBJ2-7; TCRdb names TRBD1, which stays unverified in the absence of DNA. The germline gives CDR1 SGHTA, CDR2 FQGNSA. This CDR3 region has 13 residues. The CDR3 sequence is CASSQRTAYEQYF.

The chain couples TRBV6-4 to TRBJ2-3; as DNA is missing, the TRBD2 call by TCRdb cannot be tested. CDR3 length: 15 amino acids. Germline lookup yields CDR1 MRHNA and CDR2 SNTAGT. CDR3 sequence: CASSFPSGAPDTQYF.

This chain joins TRBV29-1 and TRBJ2-1; lacking DNA, the TRBD1 call made by TCRdb goes unchecked. Germline CDR1 SQVTM, CDR2 ANQGSEA. The CDR3 has 14 residues. CDR3: CSVSVPPYNREQFF.

The chain couples TRBV15 to TRBJ2-5; there is no DNA to check the TCRdb D call of TRBD2. The CDR3 runs 13 residues. The germline gives CDR1 LNHNV, CDR2 YYDKDF (reference sequence). CDR3 sequence reads: CATSYLAVETQYF.

The chain has TRBV7-8 and TRBJ2-1. Germline loops: CDR1 SGHVS, CDR2 FQNEAQ. This CDR3 contains 13 residues. CDR3 amino acids: CASSSGMVGEQFF.

V and J are TRBV29-1 and TRBJ2-7; TCRdb names TRBD2, which stays unverified in the absence of DNA. This CDR3 region has 13 residues. Per the germline V gene, CDR1 is SQVTM and CDR2 is ANQGSEA. This chain's CDR3 is CSVGLADTYEQYF.

The chain recombines TRBV7-6 with TRBJ1-5; the D call from TCRdb, TRBD1, cannot be confirmed without DNA. The CDR3 is 17 amino acids. Germline CDR1 is SGHVS and CDR2 is FNYEAQ. CDR3 sequence: CASSRSQGQGTDQPQHF.

The chain has TRBV9 and TRBJ2-3; TCRdb proposes TRBD1, but this gene call is untestable without DNA. The CDR3 is made up of 15 amino acids. Germline V gene data show CDR1 as SGDLS and CDR2 as YYNGEE. The CDR3 region is CASSGRGTAGDTQYF.

CDR3 region: CSVGTGAGAGELFF. This chain uses TRBV29-1 with TRBJ2-2; TCRdb's D gene call, TRBD1, goes unchecked for lack of DNA. Germline V gene lookup returns CDR1 SQVTM and CDR2 ANQGSEA. This CDR3 contains 14 residues.

The J gene is TRBJ2-7, the V gene TRBV7-7; TCRdb outputs TRBD1, but without DNA this stays unchecked. The CDR3 has 12 residues. The germline V gene encodes CDR1 SSHAT and CDR2 FNYEAQ (reference sequence). This chain's CDR3 is CASSFGKREQYF.

J is TRBJ2-5 and V is TRBV28; the D gene TCRdb calls, TRBD1, cannot be checked with no DNA. The germline V gene has CDR1 MDHEN and CDR2 SYDVKM. CDR3 length equals 14 residues. The CDR3 reads CASSLFRGQETQYF.

The V call is TRBV7-9, the J call TRBJ1-1; the TRBD1 assignment by TCRdb is unverifiable without DNA. There are 14 residues in the CDR3. The germline V gene has CDR1 SEHNR and CDR2 FQNEAQ (reference sequence). Here the CDR3 reads CASSLVGGHTEAFF.

The chain links TRBV20-1 to TRBJ2-1; without DNA, the TCRdb call of TRBD1 cannot be checked. Germline CDR1 DFQATT, CDR2 SNEGSKA (reference sequence). This CDR3 is 12 amino acids long. CDR3 in amino acids: CSARRGYNEQFF.

The V gene is TRBV6-5, the J gene TRBJ2-7; TCRdb names TRBD2, which stays unverified in the absence of DNA. This CDR3 region has 14 residues. The germline gives CDR1 MNHEY, CDR2 SVGAGI. CDR3 sequence reads: CASSYWEGASEQYF.

The chain recombines TRBV20-1 with TRBJ2-7; there is no DNA to check the TCRdb D call of TRBD1. Germline assignment: CDR1 DFQATT and CDR2 SNEGSKA (reference sequence). CDR3 length: 13 amino acids. This chain's CDR3 is CSARDDRAYEQYF.

The chain joins TRBV24-1 to TRBJ2-2. The CDR3 totals 14 residues. Germline CDR1 KGHDR, CDR2 SFDVKD. This CDR3 is CATSDLLDTGELFF.

The rearrangement joins TRBV6-5 to TRBJ1-2. CDR1 is MNHEY, CDR2 SVGAGI, per germline. The CDR3 covers 13 residues. This CDR3 is CASSYSRSDGYTF.